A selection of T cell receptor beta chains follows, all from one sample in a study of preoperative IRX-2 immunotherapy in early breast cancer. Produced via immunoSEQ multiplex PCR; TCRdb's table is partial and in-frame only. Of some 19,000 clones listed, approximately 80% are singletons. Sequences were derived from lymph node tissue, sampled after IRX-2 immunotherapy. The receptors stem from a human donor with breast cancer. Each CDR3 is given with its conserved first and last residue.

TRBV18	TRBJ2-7	CASSPIGQGIKGVSEQYF
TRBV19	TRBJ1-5	CASIGVRQPQHF
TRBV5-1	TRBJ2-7	CASSSGEPSYEQYF
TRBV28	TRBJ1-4	CASSRGQFNEKLFF
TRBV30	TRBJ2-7	CAWSLTSGYEQYF
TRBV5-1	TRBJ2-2	CASSRQGGDTGELFF
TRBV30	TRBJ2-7	CAWSPIVGISYEQYF
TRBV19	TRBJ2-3	CASSPPVMDLSDTQYF
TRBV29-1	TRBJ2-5	CSVRGQGFVTQYF
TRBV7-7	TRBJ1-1	CASSFPKQGPGAFF
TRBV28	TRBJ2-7	CASSLDFSYEQYF
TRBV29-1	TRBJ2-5	CSVDRGATETQYF